The present T cell receptor beta chain was sequenced within a study of shared clonotypes between healthy human individuals. General study results and limits: Relative to memory subsets, naive subsets generally showed larger estimated richness.

This clone was seen once. Its antigen is not known. Only in-frame clones appear in the TCRdb table, and some are missing; sequencing was by immunoSEQ multiplex PCR. The sample contains 2 million to 3 million clones, roughly 93% of which appear only once. All of the donors resided in Nashville, Tennessee, and each was a Caucasian adult. Germline values: CDR1 MDHEN, CDR2 SYDVKM. V shed 5 bases and J 10 bases; nucleotides not matched to a gene: 9. The CDR3 spans 15 residues. The sequencing sample was made of naive CD4+ T cells from PBMCs. The subset is: CD45RA+ positively selected. The sequence derives from a man aged 18-30 years in good health. Some clones in this sample may be carry-over from other donors' samples. The genes are TRBV28 and TRBJ1-6, with 9 bases that match TRBD1. CDR3 sequence (DNA): TGTGCCAGCAGTGAACCCGGGACAGGGAGATCACCCCTCCACTTT. It yields the protein CASSEPGTGRSPLHF.